The 24 T cell receptor beta chains below were found in one sample sequenced in a study of regulatory T cells in long-lasting Graves disease. Through Arm-PCR of CDR3 regions and iRepertoire HTBI primers, TCR beta libraries were built. In TCRdb, the multiplex PCR reads were re-called with MiXCR into one record per CDR3 protein. The table records about 460,000 distinct CDR3 sequences, 22% of them present only once. Regarding time point: persistent/refractory GD, antithyroid drugs over 5 years with positive TRAb. The TCR library was prepared using RNA isolated from PBMCs. The source material was peripheral blood mononuclear cells (PBMCs), sampled when the disease was refractory, from a patient treated with antithyroid drugs. The receptors derive from a female donor with Graves disease.

This clonotype was picked up many times. The chain joins TRBV28 to TRBJ2-2; D may be TRBD1 (6 bases). Trimming pared 4 bases from V and 6 bases from J, leaving 15 bases between. Germline CDR1 and CDR2: MDHEN and SYDVKM. The CDR3 has 15 amino acids. The CDR3 sequence: CASSYARGRAGELFF. In DNA form, the CDR3 reads TGTGCCAGCAGTTACGCCAGGGGCAGGGCCGGGGAGCTGTTTTTT.

The chain recombines TRBV9 with TRBJ2-7; maybe TRBD2 (6 bases). V was clipped by 3 bases and J by 0 bases, with 13 bases between them. The length of the CDR3 is 15 residues. Germline values: CDR1 SGDLS, CDR2 YYNGEE. The CDR3 bases are TGTGCCAGCAGCGAGAGCGGGCCGAGCTCCTACGAGCAGTACTTC. Translated: CASSESGPSSYEQYF.

This clonotype was observed at least ten times. The gene calls are TRBV5-1 and TRBJ1-1, with D possibly TRBD1 on 5 matching bases. The CDR3 is made up of 15 amino acids. CDR1 SGHRS and CDR2 YFSETQ come from the germline V gene. V lost 4 bases and J 0 bases, leaving 13 bases between the germline ends. As DNA, the CDR3 is TGCGCCAGCAGCCCGGGGGTTAACATGAACACTGAAGCTTTCTTT. Protein: CASSPGVNMNTEAFF. Looking up the rest from reference TRBV5-1 and TRBJ1-1 gives the full variable domain: KAGVTQTPRYLIKTRGQQVTLSCSPISGHRSVSWYQQTPGQGLQFLFEYFSETQRNKGNFPGRFSGRQFSNSRSEMNVSTLELGDSALYLCASSPGVNMNTEAFFGQGTRLTVV.

The chain employs TRBV30 and TRBJ2-7, with no clear D. Germline CDR1 and CDR2: GTSNPN and SVGIG (reference sequence). This CDR3 contains 12 residues. V was cut by 3 bases and J by 3 bases, with 9 bases left in between. DNA of the CDR3: TGTGCCTGGAGGAGTCGAGACTACGAGCAGTACTTC. This encodes CAWRSRDYEQYF.

The chain combines TRBV28 with TRBJ1-2, with a possible D match to TRBD1 (6 bases). Germline V lookup: CDR1 MDHEN, CDR2 SYDVKM. This CDR3 has 12 residues. V was pared by 10 bases and J by 8 bases, with 17 bases between. The CDR3 region is CATLGGGGGYTF. DNA of the CDR3: TGTGCCACCTTGGGAGGAGGGGGAGGCTACACCTTC.

This chain uses TRBV29-1 with TRBJ2-7; unclear D gene. This CDR3 is 13 amino acids long. Germline V gene sequence: CDR1 SQVTM, CDR2 ANQGSEA. The V and J ends lost 0 bases and 5 bases respectively, with 11 bases between them. The CDR3 coding sequence is TGCAGCGTTGAAGAAGGTACCCGGGACGAGCAGTACTTC. As protein: CSVEEGTRDEQYF.

The chain couples TRBV6-9 to TRBJ2-7; D is ambiguous. The germline CDR1 and CDR2 sequences are MNHGY and SVAAGI. The V and J ends lost 3 bases and 2 bases respectively, with 8 bases between them. This CDR3 spans 13 amino acids. The CDR3 is CASSYARTYEQYF. CDR3 nucleotide sequence: TGTGCCAGCAGTTACGCTAGAACCTACGAGCAGTACTTC.

The chain links TRBV2 to TRBJ1-1, with 12 bases that match TRBD1. V lost 7 bases to trimming and J lost 9 bases; unmatched junction nucleotides: 15. Looked up from germline, CDR1 is SNHLY and CDR2 is FYNNEI. The CDR3 length is 16 residues. CDR3 sequence (DNA): TGTGCCAGCAAAGGCAACCCGGGACAGGGGGCGCATCAAGCTTTCTTT. Translation gives CASKGNPGQGAHQAFF.

This clonotype was detected many times. The chain uses TRBV12-3 or TRBV12-4 and TRBJ1-3; D call uncertain. The CDR3 consists of 14 residues. The ends were cut back, 7 bases at V and 4 bases at J, with 14 bases in the middle. DNA for the CDR3: TGTGCCAGCACCATCGCAGAGCCCGGAAACACCATATATTTT. This gives the protein CASTIAEPGNTIYF.

Many counts were recorded for this clonotype. The chain couples TRBV20-1 to TRBJ1-6; 9 nucleotides align to TRBD1. CDR1 is DFQATT, CDR2 SNEGSKA, per germline (reference sequence). Germline trimming cut 3 bases from V and 2 bases from J; bases unmatched to any gene: 5. The CDR3 has 16 residues. The chain's CDR3 is CSASTGGIAYNSPLHF. The CDR3 nucleotides read TGCAGTGCTAGTACAGGGGGCATCGCCTATAATTCACCCCTCCACTTT.

The V and J genes are TRBV6-2 or TRBV6-3 and TRBJ1-5; TRBD1 agrees at 10 bases. This CDR3 region has 14 residues. With 6 bases clipped from V and 5 bases from J, the junction kept 4 bases outside the gene matches. CDR1 and CDR2 (germline): MNHEY, SVGEGT. The CDR3 reads CASRLGTGDQPQHF. CDR3 DNA sequence: TGTGCCAGCAGGCTGGGGACAGGGGATCAGCCCCAGCATTTT.

The sample holds one count of this clonotype. The V call is TRBV7-6, the J call TRBJ2-7; 9 bases are a match to TRBD2. The CDR3 is made up of 21 amino acids. V was clipped by 2 bases and J by 1 base; unmatched bases: 21. The germline V gene encodes CDR1 SGHVS and CDR2 FNYEAQ. CDR3 residues: CASSLQVPPPAGGQLSYEQYF. DNA for the CDR3: TGTGCCAGCAGCTTACAAGTCCCCCCCCCAGCGGGAGGCCAGTTATCCTACGAGCAGTACTTC. Full variable domain (rest looked up from reference TRBV7-6 and TRBJ2-7): GAGVSQSPRYKVTKRGQDVALRCDPISGHVSLYWYRQALGQGPEFLTYFNYEAQQDKSGLPNDRFSAERPEGSISTLTIQRTEQRDSAMYRCASSLQVPPPAGGQLSYEQYFGPGTRLTVT.

This clonotype was counted between two and nine times. The V and J genes are TRBV11-3 and TRBJ2-1; D unclear. Germline CDR1 SGHNT, CDR2 YENEEA. The CDR3 length is 17 residues. The V and J ends lost 5 bases and 0 bases respectively, with 17 bases between them. The CDR3 DNA reads TGTGCCAGCAGCCCCCGAAGTCGGTTTGGCTCCTACAATGAGCAGTTCTTC. Its protein is CASSPRSRFGSYNEQFF. Supplemented by reference TRBV11-3 and TRBJ2-1, the full variable domain reads EAGVVQSPRYKIIEKKQPVAFWCNPISGHNTLYWYLQNLGQGPELLIRYENEEAVDDSQLPKDRFSAERLKGVDSTLKIQPAELGDSAVYLCASSPRSRFGSYNEQFFGPGTRLTVL.

The chain uses TRBV25-1 and TRBJ1-1, with D uncertain. This CDR3 has 13 residues. The germline CDR1 and CDR2 sequences are MGHDK and SYGVNS. Trimming stripped 2 bases from V and 3 bases from J, with 7 bases between. The CDR3 region has the DNA TGTGCCAGCAGTGAACAGGTGGACACTGAAGCTTTCTTT. Encoded protein: CASSEQVDTEAFF.

CDR3 sequence (DNA): TGTGCCAGCAGTTTAGGCCAAGGGCTGAGCACAGATACGCAGTATTTT. Its protein product is CASSLGQGLSTDTQYF. The chain is built from TRBV28 and TRBJ2-3; D is unresolved. V lost 2 bases, J lost 0 bases, and 12 bases lay in between. Germline CDR1 and CDR2: MDHEN and SYDVKM. The CDR3 length is 16 residues.

CDR3 DNA: TGTGCCAGCAGCCGGGAGGGGAATCAGCCCCAGCATTTT. It encodes CASSREGNQPQHF. The V call is TRBV6-1, the J call TRBJ1-5; perhaps TRBD1 as D (5 bases). Germline CDR1 MNHNS, CDR2 SASEGT. The CDR3 contains 13 residues. V lost 6 bases to trimming and J lost 4 bases, with 10 bases between them.

This clonotype was seen ten or more times. This sequence joins TRBV28 and TRBJ1-1; TRBD1 matches at 9 bases. The junction had 10 bases not matched to a gene; V was cut back by 7 bases and J by 1 base. The CDR3 covers 16 residues. CDR1 is MDHEN and CDR2 is SYDVKM in the germline V gene. In DNA, the CDR3 is TGTGCCAGCACAATTCAGGACAGGGGAGGGAACACTGAAGCTTTCTTT. Protein sequence: CASTIQDRGGNTEAFF.

A remark on this clonotype: A much larger clone lies one base from this, so it may be a read error. For the CDR3, the DNA is TGCAGTGTTAGAGAGACAGGGAATATCCCTCTGCTCAGGTACTTC. This encodes CSVRETGNIPLLRYF. The chain carries TRBV20-1 and TRBJ2-4; TRBD1 agrees at 7 bases. The CDR3 is 15 amino acids. Germline V gene sequence: CDR1 DFQATT, CDR2 SNEGSKA (reference sequence).

The rearrangement uses TRBV12-3 or TRBV12-4 and TRBJ2-7; TRBD1 aligns across 7 bases. J gave up 2 bases and V 5 bases, and 12 bases lay outside the gene matches. The CDR3 has 16 residues. The CDR3 protein is CASSPTGYIRTYEQYF. The CDR3 nucleotides are TGTGCCAGCAGTCCGACAGGGTACATTAGAACCTACGAGCAGTACTTC.

This clonotype has at least ten counts. Relative to the germline gene, one junction end is altered; a read error may explain this. V is TRBV2 and J is TRBJ2-5, with TRBD1 identical over 7 bases. The length of the CDR3 is 13 residues. Germline loops: CDR1 SNHLY, CDR2 FYNNEI. CDR3: CASGDRVKETQYF. In nucleotides, the CDR3 is TGTGCCAGCGGTGACAGGGTAAAAGAGACCCAGTACTTC.

This clonotype came up many times. The chain combines TRBV6-1 with TRBJ1-1, with TRBD1 matching over 8 bases. This CDR3 is 12 amino acids long. The V gene's germline CDR1 is MNHNS and CDR2 SASEGT. V trimming: 6 bases; J trimming: 4 bases; junction bases outside the gene matches: 1. CDR3 residues: CASRTGATEAFF. The CDR3 nucleotides read TGTGCCAGCAGGACAGGGGCCACTGAAGCTTTCTTT.

The V gene is TRBV20-1, the J gene TRBJ2-2; D is undetermined. The CDR3 totals 15 residues. V shed 4 bases and J shed 5 bases, with 17 bases lying between them. Germline loops: CDR1 DFQATT, CDR2 SNEGSKA (reference sequence). CDR3 in amino acids: CSATMTRALTGELFF. As DNA, the CDR3 is TGCAGTGCTACCATGACCCGGGCCTTAACCGGGGAGCTGTTTTTT.

The genes are TRBV14 and TRBJ1-6; maybe TRBD1 (6 bases). Trimming stripped 4 bases from V and 10 bases from J, with 17 bases between. This CDR3 contains 15 residues. In germline, CDR1 is SGHDN, CDR2 FVKESK. This CDR3 reads CASSLGGQGDSPLHF. The CDR3 DNA follows: TGTGCCAGCAGCCTCGGGGGCCAGGGCGACTCACCCCTCCACTTT.

This clonotype was detected ten times or more. The chain combines TRBV12-3 or TRBV12-4 with TRBJ1-2; no clear D. Trimming pared 1 base from V and 10 bases from J, leaving 13 bases between. This CDR3 has 13 amino acids. CDR3 coding DNA: TGTGCCAGCAGTTTAGACGGTGTCGGCGACTACACCTTC. As protein: CASSLDGVGDYTF.